This T cell receptor beta chain is drawn from a study of T cells in Graves' hyperthyroidism and ophthalmopathy. Background on the study: Any treatment followed the collection of peripheral blood at initial diagnosis.

This CDR3 region has 16 residues. Trimming cost V 5 bases and J 2 bases; bases outside gene matches: 10. This clonotype showed up many times. Amplification targeted TCR beta CDR3 regions from RNA transcripts. TCR CDR3 regions were first amplified by RT-PCR with HTBI primers. TCRdb redid the calling of the multiplex PCR reads with MiXCR, one entry per CDR3 protein. The sample yields roughly 500,000 distinct CDR3 sequences, over 11% seen once. This chain joins TRBV12-3 or TRBV12-4 and TRBJ2-7; 9 bases agree with TRBD2. This clonotype originated in a woman aged 30 to 39 with Graves' hyperthyroidism that later progressed to Graves' ophthalmopathy. Sequencing was done on a sample of blood. Here the CDR3 DNA reads TGTGCCAGCAGTGACATCCTGACTAGCGGAACCTACGAGCAGTACTTC. As protein: CASSDILTSGTYEQYF.